The 10 T cell receptor beta chains below were found in one sample sequenced in a study of blood T cell repertoires in COVID-19. The repertoire was sequenced with immunoSEQ multiplex PCR; TCRdb's copy has only in-frame clones and lacks some. Of about 270,000 clones in the sample, 75% to 90% are singletons; the top ten hold approximately 4%. Sequences were obtained from PBMCs or T cells enriched from blood (not recorded which). The receptor source for this set is a woman aged 25 to 45 with acute COVID-19.

The chain carries TRBV7-2 and TRBJ2-5; D may be TRBD2 (6 bases). V was cut by 3 bases and J by 5 bases, with 19 bases left in between. CDR1 and CDR2 (germline): SGHTA, FQGNSA. CDR3 length: 16 residues. The CDR3 sequence: CASSFLGRTRGETQYF. In DNA form, the CDR3 reads TGTGCCAGCAGCTTCCTAGGGAGGACTCGGGGGGAGACCCAGTACTTC.

The J gene is TRBJ1-1, the V gene TRBV28; a possible D gene is TRBD1 (6 bases). Trimming took off 6 bases at V and 2 bases at J, with 22 bases between the two ends. CDR1 is MDHEN, CDR2 SYDVKM, per germline. The CDR3 contains 17 residues. The CDR3 reads CASSEVGGAGFNTEAFF. The DNA of the CDR3 is TGTGCCAGCAGCGAAGTCGGGGGGGCAGGATTTAACACTGAAGCTTTCTTT.

In its sample, this clone was seen once. CDR3 bases: TGTGCCAGCAGTTTATTGTGGAGCGGGAGGTCGAATGAGCAGTTCTTC. Amino acids: CASSLLWSGRSNEQFF. The rearrangement links TRBV28 to TRBJ2-1; TRBD2 matches 9 bases. CDR1 is MDHEN, CDR2 SYDVKM, per germline. The CDR3 length is 16 residues. J lost 7 bases, V lost 1 base, and 8 bases had no gene match.

The chain has TRBV6-2 or TRBV6-3 and TRBJ2-7, with no clear D. CDR1 and CDR2 from the germline V gene are MNHEY and SVGEGT. Deletions cut 0 bases from V and 7 bases from J, with 4 bases between. CDR3 length equals 11 residues. The CDR3 region has the DNA TGTGCCAGCAGTTACTCCGGGGAGCAGTACTTC. As protein: CASSYSGEQYF.

The rearrangement uses TRBV7-2 and TRBJ2-3; 13 nucleotides line up with TRBD2. The V gene's germline CDR1 is SGHTA and CDR2 FQGNSA. V dropped 4 bases and J dropped 10; count of bases not matched to a gene: 5. The CDR3 has 14 residues. CDR3 DNA: TGTGCCAGCAGCTCCGGGACTAGCGGGACCGCGCAGTATTTT. The encoded protein is CASSSGTSGTAQYF.

The chain recombines TRBV18 with TRBJ1-2; D remains ambiguous. V was trimmed by 3 bases and J by 2 bases, leaving 10 bases between them. The CDR3 contains 14 residues. Germline values: CDR1 KGHSH, CDR2 LQKENI. The CDR3 DNA reads TGTGCCAGCTCACCTCAGGAGGACAACTATGGCTACACCTTC. This gives the protein CASSPQEDNYGYTF.

This clone was counted a single time. This same CDR3 is encoded by further DNA sequences in the sample. The rearrangement joins TRBV27 to TRBJ2-7, with 9 bases matching TRBD2. This CDR3 region has 14 residues. Germline lookup yields CDR1 MNHEY and CDR2 SMNVEV (reference sequence). V was pared by 2 bases and J by 1 base, with 0 bases of the junction left unmatched. CDR3 sequence reads: CASSLLAGSYEQYF. In nucleotides, the CDR3 is TGTGCCAGCAGTTTACTAGCGGGATCCTACGAGCAGTACTTC.

V gene TRBV11-2 combines with J gene TRBJ2-1; the match to TRBD2 covers 9 bases. In germline, CDR1 is SGHAT, CDR2 FQNNGV. Unmatched junction bases numbered 6, after V lost 3 bases and J lost 6 bases. CDR3 size: 15 residues. DNA for the CDR3: TGTGCCAGCAGCTTCCAAGCGGGAGGAGGCAATGAGCAGTTCTTC. Translated, it gives CASSFQAGGGNEQFF.

The chain links TRBV7-3 to TRBJ2-2, with 7 bases lining up with TRBD2. The CDR3 contains 16 residues. CDR1 and CDR2 from the germline V gene are SGHTA and FQGTGA. The J segment lost 5 bases and the V segment lost 5 bases, leaving 11 bases of the junction unmatched. The CDR3 protein is CASSPFGAGVTGELFF. The CDR3 DNA is TGTGCCAGCAGCCCCTTCGGGGCGGGAGTGACCGGGGAGCTGTTTTTT.

The V call is TRBV28, the J call TRBJ2-7; 8 positions match TRBD2. The CDR3 covers 17 residues. Trimming took 5 bases from V and 5 from J; bases not matched to a gene: 17. Germline CDR1 is MDHEN and CDR2 is SYDVKM. CDR3 residues: CASSPRVAGTPEDEQYF. For the CDR3, the DNA is TGTGCCAGCAGTCCACGGGTAGCGGGGACGCCTGAGGACGAGCAGTACTTC.